These 28 T cell receptor beta chains share one sample of origin, sequenced in a study of OX40 agonist ivuxolimab in advanced cancers. Sequencing was performed with immunoSEQ multiplex PCR; in TCRdb, only in-frame clones are kept and a portion is missing. The table records about 49,000 clones, 65% to 85% of them present only once. The starting material was CD4+ or CD8+ T cells sorted from blood, obtained in a trial of the OX40 agonist ivuxolimab. These receptor sequences come from an adult with an advanced solid tumor such as melanoma, head and neck, liver or kidney cancer.

This chain links TRBV19 with TRBJ2-2; TRBD1 is a possible D gene (6 bases). The CDR3 contains 13 residues. Trimming shortened V by 5 bases and J by 6 bases, and 10 bases separated the two germline ends. Looked up from germline, CDR1 is LNHDA and CDR2 is SQIVND (reference sequence). Written as DNA, the CDR3 is TGTGCCAGTAGTTCCACAGGGCCCGGGGAGCTGTTTTTT. This codes for CASSSTGPGELFF.

The V call is TRBV5-1, the J call TRBJ1-1, with 7 bases lining up with TRBD1. The germline CDR1 and CDR2 sequences are SGHRS and YFSETQ. V gave up 4 bases and J gave up 0 bases; unmatched junction bases: 9. The CDR3 spans 16 residues. The CDR3 reads CASSPGTAPLNTEAFF. CDR3 coding DNA: TGCGCCAGCAGCCCAGGGACAGCCCCTTTGAACACTGAAGCTTTCTTT.

For this clone: The same CDR3 is also encoded by other DNA sequences in this sample. The chain links TRBV20-1 to TRBJ2-7; D may be TRBD2 (6 bases). CDR3 length: 11 amino acids. Trimming removed 6 bases from V and 4 bases from J, with 10 bases in between. Germline V lookup: CDR1 DFQATT, CDR2 SNEGSKA (reference sequence). The CDR3 is CSARAGYEQYF. The CDR3 DNA is TGCAGTGCCAGGGCGGGGTACGAGCAGTACTTC.

The chain has TRBV7-9 and TRBJ2-5, with D perhaps matching TRBD1 or TRBD2 (7 bases each). Germline CDR1 and CDR2: SEHNR and FQNEAQ (reference sequence). CDR3 size: 17 residues. The V gene lost 6 bases and the J gene lost 0 bases, with 20 bases spanning the gap. The CDR3 coding sequence is TGTGCCAGCAGTTTTCAGGGAGGGGGCCGCCACCAAGAGACCCAGTACTTC. This translates into CASSFQGGGRHQETQYF.

The J gene is TRBJ2-1, the V gene TRBV28; 8 positions agree with TRBD2. The CDR3 extends over 15 amino acids. V shed 6 bases and J 4 bases; nucleotides not matched to a gene: 8. CDR1 is MDHEN and CDR2 is SYDVKM in the germline V gene. The CDR3 DNA reads as TGTGCCAGCAGGCGAGCGGGAGAATCGTACAATGAGCAGTTCTTC. This gives the protein CASRRAGESYNEQFF.

This clone showed up just once. V and J are TRBV6-6 and TRBJ1-5, with a tentative D call TRBD1 (6 bases). The ends were cut back, 6 bases at V and 6 bases at J, with 15 bases in the middle. The CDR3 is made up of 14 amino acids. In germline, CDR1 is MNHNY, CDR2 SVGAGI (reference sequence). The CDR3 reads CASSNRAGFQPQHF. The CDR3 DNA sequence: TGTGCCAGCAGCAACAGGGCGGGCTTTCAGCCCCAGCATTTT.

The rearrangement uses TRBV9 and TRBJ1-5, with D possibly being TRBD1 (6 bases). From germline, CDR1 is SGDLS and CDR2 YYNGEE. This CDR3 spans 14 amino acids. Deletions cut 3 bases from V and 0 bases from J, with 7 bases between. CDR3 sequence: CASSAGVSNQPQHF. Here the CDR3 DNA reads TGTGCCAGCAGCGCAGGGGTTAGCAATCAGCCCCAGCATTTT.

The gene calls are TRBV19 and TRBJ2-7, with D tentatively TRBD1 (6 bases). The CDR3 covers 14 residues. Germline lookup yields CDR1 LNHDA and CDR2 SQIVND (reference sequence). V was cut by 3 bases and J by 3 bases, with 12 bases left in between. CDR3 DNA: TGTGCCAGTAGTATTAGCAGGGGCAGCTACGAGCAGTACTTC. This gives the protein CASSISRGSYEQYF.

This sequence joins TRBV19 and TRBJ1-5; D is ambiguous. Deletions cut 7 bases from V and 7 bases from J, with 14 bases between. Germline V gene data show CDR1 as LNHDA and CDR2 as SQIVND (reference sequence). CDR3 length equals 13 residues. CDR3 amino acids: CASTPPTGQPQHF. In nucleotides, the CDR3 is TGTGCCAGTACCCCTCCAACGGGGCAGCCCCAGCATTTT.

J is TRBJ2-2 and V is TRBV19; D unclear. Trimming took 5 bases from V and 0 from J, leaving 13 bases between them. This CDR3 region has 16 residues. Germline V gives CDR1 LNHDA, CDR2 SQIVND (reference sequence). The CDR3 coding sequence is TGTGCCAGTAGTTTAAACAGTGTCGCGAACACCGGGGAGCTGTTTTTT. This translates into CASSLNSVANTGELFF.

The rearrangement links TRBV18 to TRBJ2-5; the D is unclear. CDR3 length equals 12 residues. Germline CDR1 KGHSH, CDR2 LQKENI. V lost 4 bases, J lost 0 bases, and 3 bases lay in between. The CDR3 nucleotides are TGTGCCAGCTCACGGTACCAAGAGACCCAGTACTTC. Protein sequence: CASSRYQETQYF.

The count of this clone is one. The V gene is TRBV6-1, the J gene TRBJ2-1; TRBD1 aligns across 7 bases. Trimming cost V 5 bases and J 3 bases; bases outside gene matches: 7. CDR3 length equals 15 residues. Germline V lookup: CDR1 MNHNS, CDR2 SASEGT. Here the CDR3 DNA reads TGTGCCAGCAGTCTCCAGGACAGGCACTACAATGAGCAGTTCTTC. Translating gives CASSLQDRHYNEQFF.

This clone was picked up one time. V and J are TRBV5-1 and TRBJ2-3; TRBD2 agrees at 7 bases. Germline assignment: CDR1 SGHRS and CDR2 YFSETQ. V lost 4 bases to trimming and J lost 3 bases; unmatched junction nucleotides: 11. This CDR3 has 16 amino acids. The CDR3 protein is CASSPYSGGSTDTQYF. The CDR3 nucleotides are TGCGCCAGCAGCCCCTACTCTGGCGGGAGTACAGATACGCAGTATTTT.

This chain joins TRBV7-9 and TRBJ1-2, with TRBD1 matching over 10 bases. The germline V gene encodes CDR1 SEHNR and CDR2 FQNEAQ (reference sequence). V shed 4 bases and J 2 bases; nucleotides not matched to a gene: 7. The CDR3 contains 16 residues. The CDR3 loop is CASSSRRTGGNYGYTF. The CDR3 nucleotides are TGTGCCAGCAGCTCACGTCGGACAGGGGGAAACTATGGCTACACCTTC.

This clone was picked up one time. The gene calls are TRBV19 and TRBJ2-6, with TRBD1 matching 9 bases. This CDR3 is 16 amino acids long. With 6 bases clipped from V and 3 bases from J, the junction kept 6 bases outside the gene matches. CDR1 is LNHDA and CDR2 is SQIVND in the germline V gene (reference sequence). The CDR3 region has the DNA TGTGCCAGTAGCAAAACAGGGGGCTTTGGGGCCAACGTCCTGACTTTC. Protein: CASSKTGGFGANVLTF.

The chain is built from TRBV28 and TRBJ1-2, with D unclear. CDR3 size: 13 residues. The V gene lost 10 bases and the J gene lost 8 bases, with 20 bases spanning the gap. Germline V gene lookup returns CDR1 MDHEN and CDR2 SYDVKM. The CDR3: CATKGRLGRGYTF. The CDR3, as DNA: TGTGCCACCAAGGGCCGTCTCGGTCGGGGCTACACCTTC.

V usage is TRBV28 and J usage is TRBJ1-4; 10 nucleotides agree with TRBD1. Looked up from germline, CDR1 is MDHEN and CDR2 is SYDVKM. The V and J ends lost 1 base and 8 bases, in that order; junction bases with no gene match: 4. CDR3 length: 15 amino acids. CDR3 in DNA: TGTGCCAGCAGTTTATACGGGACAGGGGTCGAAAAACTGTTTTTT. The encoded protein is CASSLYGTGVEKLFF.

The chain uses TRBV27 and TRBJ2-7, with 8 bases aligning to TRBD1. Trimming at V came to 4 bases and at J to 2 bases, leaving 7 bases not matched to a gene. The CDR3 is 15 amino acids. Germline V gene data show CDR1 as MNHEY and CDR2 as SMNVEV (reference sequence). CDR3 amino acids: CASSSQGARAYEQYF. In DNA, the CDR3 is TGTGCCAGCAGTTCCCAGGGGGCGAGGGCCTACGAGCAGTACTTC.

The V and J genes are TRBV6-1 and TRBJ1-6; D is unclear. Deletions cut 0 bases from V and 6 bases from J, with 6 bases between. The CDR3 spans 14 residues. CDR1 MNHNS and CDR2 SASEGT come from the germline V gene. As DNA, the CDR3 is TGTGCCAGCAGTGAAGCGCGGGGTAATTCACCCCTCCACTTT. Translation gives CASSEARGNSPLHF.

This clone was picked up a small number of times. This chain uses TRBV11-1 with TRBJ2-6; tentatively, D is TRBD1 (5 bases). This CDR3 is built from 15 residues. Trimming shortened V by 5 bases and J by 6 bases, and 14 bases separated the two germline ends. Per the germline V gene, CDR1 is SGHAT and CDR2 is FQDESV (reference sequence). The CDR3 reads CASSEQALKANVLTF. The CDR3 coding sequence is TGTGCCAGCAGCGAACAGGCTCTTAAGGCCAACGTCCTGACTTTC.

The rearrangement joins TRBV30 to TRBJ2-7; D is ambiguous. The CDR3 consists of 11 residues. V lost 3 bases and J 7 bases, leaving 10 bases between the germline ends. CDR1 and CDR2 (germline): GTSNPN, SVGIG (reference sequence). The CDR3 loop is CAWSEQREQYF. CDR3 in DNA: TGTGCCTGGAGCGAACAAAGGGAGCAGTACTTC.

The chain employs TRBV6-6 and TRBJ2-3; 10 positions agree with TRBD2. The trim removed 6 bases at V and 7 bases at J, leaving 13 bases unmatched. The germline V gene encodes CDR1 MNHNY and CDR2 SVGAGI (reference sequence). The CDR3 loop spans 16 amino acids. The DNA for the CDR3 is TGTGCCAGCAGCCAGTCCCCTAGCGGGAGTACGAATACGCAGTATTTT. It yields the protein CASSQSPSGSTNTQYF.

The chain combines TRBV5-5 with TRBJ2-1, with TRBD2 identical over 7 bases. The germline gives CDR1 SGHKS, CDR2 YYEKEE (reference sequence). V was clipped by 1 base and J by 3 bases; unmatched bases: 10. The CDR3 consists of 17 residues. CDR3 amino acids: CASSLLSGGLLYNEQFF. In nucleotides, the CDR3 is TGTGCCAGCAGCTTGTTGTCGGGGGGACTACTCTACAATGAGCAGTTCTTC.

The chain couples TRBV5-4 to TRBJ1-2, with D unresolved. The germline gives CDR1 SGHNT, CDR2 YYREEE (reference sequence). The CDR3 length is 15 residues. V dropped 0 bases and J dropped 2 bases, with 11 bases sitting between them. CDR3 protein: CASSLAVGLNYGYTF. CDR3 sequence (DNA): TGTGCCAGCAGCTTGGCGGTCGGGCTAAACTATGGCTACACCTTC.

This sequence joins TRBV27 and TRBJ2-7; TRBD1 matches 11 bases. This CDR3 comprises 17 residues. V lost 5 bases, J lost 0 bases, and 9 bases stayed unmatched. Germline V gives CDR1 MNHEY, CDR2 SMNVEV (reference sequence). CDR3 nucleotide sequence: TGTGCCAGCAGTCCACACCCCGGGACAGGGGGCTCCTACGAGCAGTACTTC. Encoded protein: CASSPHPGTGGSYEQYF.

The chain recombines TRBV13 with TRBJ1-1; D is perhaps TRBD1 (5 bases). Germline CDR1 and CDR2: PRHDT and FYEKMQ (reference sequence). The CDR3 sequence is 15 residues long. V dropped 0 bases and J dropped 5 bases, with 13 bases sitting between them. This chain's CDR3 is CASSLGLARGTEAFF. Written as DNA, the CDR3 is TGTGCCAGCAGCTTAGGCCTAGCGAGGGGAACTGAAGCTTTCTTT.

The rearrangement uses TRBV7-2 and TRBJ1-1; D not resolved. V was clipped by 6 bases and J by 1 base, with 9 bases between them. The CDR3 has 13 residues. Germline CDR1 is SGHTA and CDR2 is FQGNSA. CDR3 in DNA: TGTGCCAGCAGTTCACAGACGAACACTGAAGCTTTCTTT. The encoded protein is CASSSQTNTEAFF.

The V call is TRBV16, the J call TRBJ1-2; maybe TRBD1 (5 bases). The CDR3 has 13 residues. Germline V gene sequence: CDR1 KGHSY, CDR2 FQNENV. V lost 4 bases to trimming and J lost 4 bases, with 10 bases between them. CDR3 region: CASSLRTLYGYTF. The DNA of the CDR3 is TGTGCCAGCAGCCTACGGACACTCTATGGCTACACCTTC.